This T cell receptor (beta chain) was documented in a study of blood T cell repertoires in COVID-19. Study in general: The samples span acute and convalescent COVID-19 from the United States, Italy and Spain. T cells, B-cell-depleted T cells, or PBMCs provided the cDNA or gDNA that served as material.

The CDR3 is 14 residues long. J was trimmed by 12 bases and V by 5 bases; bases with no gene match: 6. CDR1 and CDR2 from the germline V gene are MNHNS and SASEGT. Original data processing: Reference gene primer amplification gave estimated nucleated cell counts. The assay was immunoSEQ multiplex PCR, and TCRdb's table has in-frame clones only and misses some. The V and J calls and clone size come from that table; D and trimming were worked out from the DNA. The repertoire holds approximately 140,000 clones, 79% seen once, with approximately 4% in the top ten. This receptor was obtained from a man aged 55 to 70 with acute or convalescent COVID-19. Material for sequencing was peripheral blood. The chain uses TRBV6-1 and TRBJ2-1, with TRBD2 matching over 14 bases. CDR3 in amino acids: CASSYGLAGGWQFF. CDR3 sequence (DNA): TGTGCCAGCAGTTATGGACTAGCGGGAGGTTGGCAGTTCTTC.